This T cell receptor beta chain was recorded in a study of CD8+ T cells in alopecia areata. It was cDNA, reverse transcribed from extracted RNA, that served as the sequencing template. Sequencing used immunoSEQ multiplex PCR; TCRdb keeps in-frame clones, though not all of them. The repertoire consists of some 170,000 clones, with approximately 65% occurring once and the leading ten covering 11%. The ends lost 2 bases at V and 9 bases at J; junction bases unmatched: 7. Germline assignment: CDR1 MNHNS and CDR2 SASEGT. The CDR3 extends over 15 amino acids. Here the sequenced sample was CD8+ T cells sorted from blood, taken at week 0. The chain has TRBV6-1 and TRBJ2-3; 11 bases agree with TRBD1. The origin of this receptor is a human donor with alopecia areata. The CDR3 protein is CASSEPRTGGSTQYF. In nucleotides, the CDR3 is TGTGCCAGCAGTGAACCGAGGACAGGGGGCTCGACGCAGTATTTT.